This paragraph covers one T cell receptor (beta chain) sequence. The antigen is undetermined. This entry belongs to a study of T cells in Graves' hyperthyroidism and ophthalmopathy. Background on the study: Peripheral blood was obtained at initial diagnosis, preceding any treatment. Whole-study findings and limits: The model's output predicted ophthalmopathy at a median of roughly seven months prior to onset.

RNA transcripts provided the source from which TCR beta CDR3 regions were amplified. The HTBI primer set served for first-round RT-PCR of the TCR CDR3. One entry per CDR3 protein results from TCRdb running MiXCR on the multiplex PCR reads. The table lists about 770,000 distinct CDR3 sequences, around 19% of them singletons. V lost 1 base and J 13 bases, leaving 16 bases between the germline ends. The CDR3 totals 13 residues. Germline V lookup: CDR1 SGHTA, CDR2 FQGNSA. Newly diagnosed hyperthyroidism patients aged 18 to 65 years had disease lasting under 2 months. The blood was taken when hyperthyroidism was first diagnosed, before any ophthalmopathy symptoms showed up.

This rearrangement joins TRBV7-2 to TRBJ1-1, with D possibly TRBD1 on 5 matching bases. What was sequenced was blood. The receptor was isolated from a woman aged 45 to 65 with Graves' hyperthyroidism that later progressed to Graves' ophthalmopathy. The CDR3, as DNA: TGTGCCAGCAGCTTAGAAGGATATGGGGCGGTTTTCTTT. Protein product: CASSLEGYGAVFF.